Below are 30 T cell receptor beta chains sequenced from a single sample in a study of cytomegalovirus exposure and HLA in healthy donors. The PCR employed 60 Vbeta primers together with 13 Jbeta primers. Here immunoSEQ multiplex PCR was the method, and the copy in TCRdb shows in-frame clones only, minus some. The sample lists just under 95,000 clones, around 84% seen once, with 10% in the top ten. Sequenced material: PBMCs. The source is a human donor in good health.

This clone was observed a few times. Written as DNA, the CDR3 is TGTGCCAGCAGCTGGCCGACTAGCGGGAGTTACGAGCAGTACTTC. This translates into CASSWPTSGSYEQYF. This rearrangement joins TRBV7-8 to TRBJ2-7, with TRBD2 matching 12 bases. The CDR3 loop spans 15 amino acids. Germline CDR1 is SGHVS and CDR2 is FQNEAQ. V was clipped by 4 bases and J by 4 bases; unmatched bases: 5.

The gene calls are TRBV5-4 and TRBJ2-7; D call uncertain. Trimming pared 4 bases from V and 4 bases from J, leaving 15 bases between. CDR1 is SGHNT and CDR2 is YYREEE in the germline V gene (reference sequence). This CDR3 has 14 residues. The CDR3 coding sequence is TGTGCCAGCAGCCCTGCTACAGTTTTATACGAGCAGTACTTC. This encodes CASSPATVLYEQYF.

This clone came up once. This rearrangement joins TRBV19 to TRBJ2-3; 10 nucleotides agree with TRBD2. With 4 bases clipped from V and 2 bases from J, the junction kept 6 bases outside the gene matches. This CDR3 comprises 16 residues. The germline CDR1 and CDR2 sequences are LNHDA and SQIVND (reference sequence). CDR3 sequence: CASSRAAGGSTDTQYF. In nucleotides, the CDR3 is TGTGCCAGTAGTAGAGCAGCGGGGGGGTCCACAGATACGCAGTATTTT.

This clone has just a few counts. The CDR3 protein is CASSQPGLAMNEQYF. DNA for the CDR3: TGCGCCAGCAGCCAGCCGGGACTAGCGATGAACGAGCAGTACTTC. The V and J genes are TRBV4-1 and TRBJ2-7; 10 bases map to TRBD2. Trimming at V came to 3 bases and at J to 5 bases, leaving 7 bases not matched to a gene. This CDR3 is 15 amino acids long. CDR1 MGHRA and CDR2 YSYEKL come from the germline V gene.

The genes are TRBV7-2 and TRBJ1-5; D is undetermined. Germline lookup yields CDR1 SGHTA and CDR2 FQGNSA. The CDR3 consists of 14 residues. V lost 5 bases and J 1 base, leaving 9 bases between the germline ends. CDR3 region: CASSRHTSNQPQHF. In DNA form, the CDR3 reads TGTGCCAGCAGCCGTCATACAAGCAATCAGCCCCAGCATTTT. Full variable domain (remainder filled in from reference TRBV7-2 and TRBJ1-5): GAGVSQSPSNKVTEKGKDVELRCDPISGHTALYWYRQSLGQGLEFLIYFQGNSAPDKSGLPSDRFSAERTGGSVSTLTIQRTQQEDSAVYLCASSRHTSNQPQHFGDGTRLSIL.

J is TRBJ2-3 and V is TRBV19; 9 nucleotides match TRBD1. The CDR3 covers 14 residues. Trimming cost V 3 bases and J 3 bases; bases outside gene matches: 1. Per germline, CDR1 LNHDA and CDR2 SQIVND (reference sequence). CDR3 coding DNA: TGTGCCAGTAGTATGGGGACAGGGACAGATACGCAGTATTTT. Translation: CASSMGTGTDTQYF.

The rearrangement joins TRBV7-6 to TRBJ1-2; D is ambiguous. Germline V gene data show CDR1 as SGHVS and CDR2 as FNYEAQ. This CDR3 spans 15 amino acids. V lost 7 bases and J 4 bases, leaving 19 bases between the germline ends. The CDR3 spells CASIYVRTRIYGYTF. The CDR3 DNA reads TGTGCCAGCATCTACGTCCGGACTAGGATCTATGGCTACACCTTC.

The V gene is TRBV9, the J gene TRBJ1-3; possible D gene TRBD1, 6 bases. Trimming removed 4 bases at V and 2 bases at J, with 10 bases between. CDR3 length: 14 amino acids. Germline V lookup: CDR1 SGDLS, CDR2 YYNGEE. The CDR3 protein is CASSRDNAGNTIYF. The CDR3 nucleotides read TGTGCCAGCAGCCGGGACAACGCTGGAAACACCATATATTTT.

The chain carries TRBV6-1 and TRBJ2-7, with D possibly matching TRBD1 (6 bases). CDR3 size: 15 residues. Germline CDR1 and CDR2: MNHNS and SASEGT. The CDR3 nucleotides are TGTGCAGGGGCAGCCGGGCAGGGGAACTCCTACGAGCAGTACTTC. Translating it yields CAGAAGQGNSYEQYF.

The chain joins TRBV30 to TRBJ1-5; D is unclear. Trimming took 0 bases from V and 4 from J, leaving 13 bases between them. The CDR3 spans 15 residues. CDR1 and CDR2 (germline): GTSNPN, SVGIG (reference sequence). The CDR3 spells CAWSVSGRRNQPQHF. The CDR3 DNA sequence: TGTGCCTGGAGTGTATCGGGGAGGAGGAATCAGCCCCAGCATTTT.

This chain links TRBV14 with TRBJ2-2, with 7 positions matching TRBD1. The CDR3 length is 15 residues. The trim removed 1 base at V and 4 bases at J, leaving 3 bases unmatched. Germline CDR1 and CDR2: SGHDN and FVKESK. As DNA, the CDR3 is TGTGCCAGCAGCCAAGGACAGGGAACCACCGGGGAGCTGTTTTTT. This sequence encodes CASSQGQGTTGELFF.

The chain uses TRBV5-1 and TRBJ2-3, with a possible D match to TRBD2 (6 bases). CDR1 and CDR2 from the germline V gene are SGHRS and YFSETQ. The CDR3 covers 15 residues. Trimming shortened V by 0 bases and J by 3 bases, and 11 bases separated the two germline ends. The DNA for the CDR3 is TGCGCCAGCAGCTTGGGCGGGATGAGGACAGATACGCAGTATTTT. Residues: CASSLGGMRTDTQYF.

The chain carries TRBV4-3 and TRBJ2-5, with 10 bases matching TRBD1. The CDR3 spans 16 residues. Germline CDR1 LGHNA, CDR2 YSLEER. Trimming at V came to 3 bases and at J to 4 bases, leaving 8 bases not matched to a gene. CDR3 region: CASSQGTTGGGETQYF. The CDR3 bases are TGCGCCAGCAGCCAGGGAACGACAGGGGGCGGAGAGACCCAGTACTTC.

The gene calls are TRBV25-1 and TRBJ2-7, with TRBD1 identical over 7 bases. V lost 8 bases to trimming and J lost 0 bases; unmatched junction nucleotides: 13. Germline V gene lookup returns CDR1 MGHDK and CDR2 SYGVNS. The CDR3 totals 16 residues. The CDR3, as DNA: TGTGCCAGCCAGTCCCGGGGTGGACAGGCCTCCTACGAGCAGTACTTC. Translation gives CASQSRGGQASYEQYF.

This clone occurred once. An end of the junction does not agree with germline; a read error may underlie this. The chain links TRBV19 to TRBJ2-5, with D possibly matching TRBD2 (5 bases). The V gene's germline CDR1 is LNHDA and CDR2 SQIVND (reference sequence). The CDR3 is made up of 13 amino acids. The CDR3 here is CASSQLDQEAQYF. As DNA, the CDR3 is TGTGCCAGTAGCCAACTAGATCAAGAGGCCCAGTACTTC.

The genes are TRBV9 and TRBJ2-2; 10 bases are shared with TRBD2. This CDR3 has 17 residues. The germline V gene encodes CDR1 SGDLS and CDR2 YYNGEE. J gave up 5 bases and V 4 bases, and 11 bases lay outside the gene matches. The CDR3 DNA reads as TGTGCCAGCAGCCAGTTTAGGCTAGCGGGAGCTACCGGGGAGCTGTTTTTT. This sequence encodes CASSQFRLAGATGELFF.

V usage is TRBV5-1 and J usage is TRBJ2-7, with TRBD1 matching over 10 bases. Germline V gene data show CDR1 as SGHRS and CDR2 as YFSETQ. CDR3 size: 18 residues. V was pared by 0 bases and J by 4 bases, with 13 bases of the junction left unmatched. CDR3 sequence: CASSLGSLGSGQGYEQYF. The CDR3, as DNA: TGCGCCAGCAGCTTGGGCTCACTGGGATCGGGACAGGGGTACGAGCAGTACTTC. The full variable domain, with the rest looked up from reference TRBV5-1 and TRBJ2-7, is KAGVTQTPRYLIKTRGQQVTLSCSPISGHRSVSWYQQTPGQGLQFLFEYFSETQRNKGNFPGRFSGRQFSNSRSEMNVSTLELGDSALYLCASSLGSLGSGQGYEQYFGPGTRLTVT.

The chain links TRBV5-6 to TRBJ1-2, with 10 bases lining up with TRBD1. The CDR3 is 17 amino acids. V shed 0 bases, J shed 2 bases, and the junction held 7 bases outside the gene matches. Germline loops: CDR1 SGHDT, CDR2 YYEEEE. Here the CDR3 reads CASSLGGTGARNYGYTF. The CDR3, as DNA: TGTGCCAGCAGCTTGGGGGGGACAGGGGCTCGGAACTATGGCTACACCTTC. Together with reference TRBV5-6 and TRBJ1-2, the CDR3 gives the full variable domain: DAGVTQSPTHLIKTRGQQVTLRCSPKSGHDTVSWYQQALGQGPQFIFQYYEEEERQRGNFPDRFSGHQFPNYSSELNVNALLLGDSALYLCASSLGGTGARNYGYTFGSGTRLTVV.

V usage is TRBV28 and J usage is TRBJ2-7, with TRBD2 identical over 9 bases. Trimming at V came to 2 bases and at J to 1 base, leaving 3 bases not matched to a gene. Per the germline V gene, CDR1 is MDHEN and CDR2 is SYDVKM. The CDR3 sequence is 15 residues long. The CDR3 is CASSLAGGVSYEQYF. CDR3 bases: TGTGCCAGCAGTTTAGCGGGAGGGGTTTCCTACGAGCAGTACTTC.

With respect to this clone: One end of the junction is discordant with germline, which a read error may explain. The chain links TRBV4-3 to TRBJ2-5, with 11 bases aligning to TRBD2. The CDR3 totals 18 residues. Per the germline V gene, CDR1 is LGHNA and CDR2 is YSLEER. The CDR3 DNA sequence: TGCGTCAGCAGCCAAGATATGCCCCCTACTAGCGGGAGACAGACCCAGTACTTC. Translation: CVSSQDMPPTSGRQTQYF.

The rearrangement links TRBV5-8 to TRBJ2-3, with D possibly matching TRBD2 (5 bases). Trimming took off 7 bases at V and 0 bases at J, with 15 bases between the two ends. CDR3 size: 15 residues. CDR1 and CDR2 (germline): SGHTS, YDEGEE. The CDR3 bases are TGTGCCAGCCGGAGGCTTTCCGCTAGCACAGATACGCAGTATTTT. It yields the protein CASRRLSASTDTQYF.

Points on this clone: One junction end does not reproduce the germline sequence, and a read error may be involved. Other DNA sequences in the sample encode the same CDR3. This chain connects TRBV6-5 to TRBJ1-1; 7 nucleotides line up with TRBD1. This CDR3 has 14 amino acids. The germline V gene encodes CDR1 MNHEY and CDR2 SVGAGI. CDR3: CASSYSKGATEAFF. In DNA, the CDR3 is TGTGCCAGCAGTTACTCGAAGGGGGCTACTGAGGCTTTCTTT.

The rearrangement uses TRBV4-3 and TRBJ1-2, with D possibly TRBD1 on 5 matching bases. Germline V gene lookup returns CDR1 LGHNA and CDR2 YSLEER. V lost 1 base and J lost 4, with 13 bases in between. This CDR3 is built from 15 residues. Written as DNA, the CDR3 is TGCGCCAGCAGCCAAGCGGGGGATGTTGGCTATGGCTACACCTTC. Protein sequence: CASSQAGDVGYGYTF.

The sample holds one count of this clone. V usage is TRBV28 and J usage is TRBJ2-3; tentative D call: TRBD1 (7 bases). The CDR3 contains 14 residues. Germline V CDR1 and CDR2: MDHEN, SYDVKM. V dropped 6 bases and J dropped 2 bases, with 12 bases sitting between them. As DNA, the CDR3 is TGTGCCAGCAGCCCAGGGGGGCCCACAGATACGCAGTATTTT. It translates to CASSPGGPTDTQYF.

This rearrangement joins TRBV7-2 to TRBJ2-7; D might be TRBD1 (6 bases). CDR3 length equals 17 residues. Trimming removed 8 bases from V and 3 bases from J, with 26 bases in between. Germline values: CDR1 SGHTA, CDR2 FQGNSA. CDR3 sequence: CASGGTGLGRPFYEQYF. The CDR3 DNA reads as TGTGCCAGCGGGGGCACAGGGCTCGGGCGCCCCTTCTACGAGCAGTACTTC. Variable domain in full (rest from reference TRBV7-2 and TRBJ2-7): GAGVSQSPSNKVTEKGKDVELRCDPISGHTALYWYRQSLGQGLEFLIYFQGNSAPDKSGLPSDRFSAERTGGSVSTLTIQRTQQEDSAVYLCASGGTGLGRPFYEQYFGPGTRLTVT.

The CDR3 reads CASSLRGGRDTQYF. CDR3 nucleotide sequence: TGTGCCAGCAGCTTAAGGGGGGGCCGGGATACGCAGTATTTT. The gene calls are TRBV7-9 and TRBJ2-3; perhaps TRBD2 as D (7 bases). The CDR3 contains 14 residues. The V and J ends lost 2 bases and 6 bases respectively, with 12 bases between them. In germline, CDR1 is SEHNR, CDR2 FQNEAQ (reference sequence).

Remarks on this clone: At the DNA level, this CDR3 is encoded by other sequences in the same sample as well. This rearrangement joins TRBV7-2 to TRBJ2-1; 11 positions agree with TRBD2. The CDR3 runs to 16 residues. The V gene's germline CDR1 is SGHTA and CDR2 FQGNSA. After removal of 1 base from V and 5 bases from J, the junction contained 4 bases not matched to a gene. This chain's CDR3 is CASSLGLAGGDNEQFF. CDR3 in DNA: TGTGCCAGCAGCTTAGGTCTAGCGGGAGGAGACAATGAGCAGTTCTTC.

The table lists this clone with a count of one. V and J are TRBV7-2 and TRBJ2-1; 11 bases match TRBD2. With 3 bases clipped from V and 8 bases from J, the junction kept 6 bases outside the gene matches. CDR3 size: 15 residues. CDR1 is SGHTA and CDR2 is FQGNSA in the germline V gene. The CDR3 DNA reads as TGTGCCAGCAGCTTCTCCGGGACTAGCGGTTATGAGCAGTTCTTC. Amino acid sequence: CASSFSGTSGYEQFF.

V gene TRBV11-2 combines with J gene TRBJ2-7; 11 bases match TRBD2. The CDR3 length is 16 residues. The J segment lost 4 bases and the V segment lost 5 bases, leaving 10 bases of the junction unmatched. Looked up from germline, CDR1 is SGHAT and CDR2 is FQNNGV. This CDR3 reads CASSKTLAGGRYEQYF. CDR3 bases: TGTGCCAGCAGCAAGACGTTAGCGGGAGGGAGGTACGAGCAGTACTTC.

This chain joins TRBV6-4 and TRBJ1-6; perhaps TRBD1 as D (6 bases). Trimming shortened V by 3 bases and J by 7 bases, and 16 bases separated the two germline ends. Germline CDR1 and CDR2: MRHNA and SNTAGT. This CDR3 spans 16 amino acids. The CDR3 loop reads CASSEEAGVLNSPLHF. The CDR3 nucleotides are TGTGCCAGCAGTGAAGAGGCAGGGGTTCTGAATTCACCCCTCCACTTT.